The TCR beta chain described here comes from a study of blood T cell repertoires in COVID-19. On the study more broadly: The United States, Italy and Spain provided the acute and convalescent COVID-19 samples.

The method was immunoSEQ multiplex PCR; TCRdb's version includes in-frame clones alone and lacks a portion of them. Here the sample spans about 220,000 clones, about four fifths being singletons. Participants were placed into cohorts based on the clinical history they reported. There are 17 residues in the CDR3. V was trimmed by 3 bases and J by 5 bases, leaving 22 bases between them. The germline V gene has CDR1 LGHNA and CDR2 YNFKEQ. This clonotype was obtained from a woman between 50 and 59 years old who had been exposed to COVID-19. This chain uses TRBV4-2 with TRBJ2-5, with D perhaps TRBD2 (6 bases). The sample was PBMCs or T cells enriched from blood (not recorded which). The DNA of the CDR3 is TGTGCCAGCAGCCAGGGGGAAGGAGGGGCCGGACGGGAGACCCAGTACTTC. It codes for CASSQGEGGAGRETQYF.